The T cell receptor (beta chain) under discussion was sequenced for a study of T cell responses to AZD1222 COVID-19 vaccine (dated by TCRdb to about 2021). Turning to the overall study: TCR sequencing covered fewer than 250 trial participants: 207 given two doses of AZD1222 and around 25 given two doses of MenACWY control vaccine. Enrollment into the trials was organized by age into subgroups of 18-55, 56-69 and 70-plus years, and those subgroups contained 148, 28 and 57 TCR-sequenced participants, respectively.

The CDR3 regions of human TCRbeta chains were analyzed by immunosequencing. Processing in the source paper ran as follows. TCRs in the repertoires were matched against a reference library of SARS-CoV-2-specific TCRs that had been generated with the MIRA antigen-specificity platform. Breadth was defined as the fraction of unique TCRs that were SARS-CoV-2-associated, and depth was defined as the fraction of total T cells that were SARS-CoV-2-associated. Each spike-specific TCR was assigned to its reactive spike region and to a CD4 or CD8 class using the MIRA data. Log10-transformed breadth and depth values were compared by one-way ANOVA with Sidak's multiple comparisons tests. TCRdb took over this immuneACCESS table, retaining in-frame rearrangements with V and J assigned. Such tables are incomplete; in checked studies, under half of the missing clones stem from an unresolved V gene, and the remainder is unexplained. V and J calls and clone size follow that table, whereas D and trimming were derived from the DNA. The sample table shows over 110,000 clones, and around nine tenths are seen once. 9% to 9.5% of the sample comes from the top ten.

CDR1 is given as SGDLS and CDR2 as YYNGEE, both from the germline V gene. Including cysteine and phenylalanine, the CDR3 has 16 amino acids. Only CDR3 DNA is held: 48 bases, read in frame from base 1. On the study overall, not on this receptor specifically: Because no day 14 peak-response samples were available, the repertoires could be characterized only after the peak T cell response. Spike-specific TCR breadth and depth rose significantly after two AZD1222 doses compared with day 0 and with MenACWY recipients. Reportedly, close to half of the unique spike-specific TCRs recognized epitopes lying outside the regions that are mutated in the B.1.351 and B.1.1.7 variants. Participants were mostly white British, with more females than males. The authors suggested clonal diversity may have been underestimated. In the small 56-69-year group, the increase in depth fell short of significance, most likely because of low power. Vaccine-associated CD4 TCRs spanned the whole spike protein, with dominant responses in regions 160-218 and 743-854. Conclusions about previously exposed vaccinees are limited because only a handful of AZD1222 recipients were SARS-CoV-2 seropositive at baseline.

Comments on this clone: There is no known antigen for this receptor. Compared with germline, one end of the junction differs, possibly owing to a read error.

In the paper's terms, the time point label means: about 28 days (+/-7) after the second vaccine dose. Because spike-specific TCR depth and breadth did not differ between the two schedules, AZD1222 recipients who got a second dose at roughly 4 weeks were pooled with those who got a second dose at roughly 12 weeks. Vaccinee samples were obtained from the UK trials COV001 and COV002, which included a single-blind randomized controlled phase 2/3 trial of AZD1222 (ChAdOx1 nCoV-19) in healthy adults. For TCRbeta chain sequencing, PBMC samples were collected from trial participants at day 0 and at day 28 after the second dose.

The sequence links TRBV9 to TRBJ1-2; 12 junctional bases match TRBD1. The sample consisted of peripheral blood, taken 28 days after the second AZD1222 dose. The source is an adult who received the AZD1222 COVID-19 vaccine. The DNA sequence is TGTGCCGGCAGCGTAGCTTTGGGACAGGGGGCGTATGGCTACACCTTC. Its product reads: CAGSVALGQGAYGYTF.